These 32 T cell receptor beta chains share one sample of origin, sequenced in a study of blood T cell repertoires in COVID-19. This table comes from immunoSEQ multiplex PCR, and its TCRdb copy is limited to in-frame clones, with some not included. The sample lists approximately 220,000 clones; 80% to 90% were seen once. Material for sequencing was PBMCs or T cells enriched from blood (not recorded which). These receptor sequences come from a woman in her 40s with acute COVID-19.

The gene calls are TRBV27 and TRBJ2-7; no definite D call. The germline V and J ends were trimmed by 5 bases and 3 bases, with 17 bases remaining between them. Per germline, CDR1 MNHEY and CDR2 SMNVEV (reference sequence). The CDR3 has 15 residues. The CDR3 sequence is CASSIAGLGGYEQYV. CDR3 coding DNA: TGTGCCAGCAGTATAGCCGGTCTCGGCGGCTACGAGCAGTACGTC.

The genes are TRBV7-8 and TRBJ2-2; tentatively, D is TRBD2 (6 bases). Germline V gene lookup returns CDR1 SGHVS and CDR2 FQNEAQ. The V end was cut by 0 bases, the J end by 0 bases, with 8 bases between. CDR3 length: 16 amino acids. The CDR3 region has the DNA TGTGCCAGCAGCTTAGCTTCGGGGGCGAACACCGGGGAGCTGTTTTTT. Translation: CASSLASGANTGELFF.

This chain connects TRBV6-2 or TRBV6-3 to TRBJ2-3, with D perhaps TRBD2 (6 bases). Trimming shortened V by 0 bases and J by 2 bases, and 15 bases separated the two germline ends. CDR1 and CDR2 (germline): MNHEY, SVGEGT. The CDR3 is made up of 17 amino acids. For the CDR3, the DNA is TGTGCCAGCAGTTACTCTACCTTGCGGGGCGACACAGATACGCAGTATTTT. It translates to CASSYSTLRGDTDTQYF.

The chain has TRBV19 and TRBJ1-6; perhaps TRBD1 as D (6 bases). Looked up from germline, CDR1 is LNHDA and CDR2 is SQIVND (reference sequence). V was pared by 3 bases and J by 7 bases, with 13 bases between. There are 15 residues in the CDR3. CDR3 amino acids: CASSIGGGGNSPLHF. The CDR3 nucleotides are TGTGCCAGTAGTATTGGGGGAGGGGGAAATTCACCCCTCCACTTT.

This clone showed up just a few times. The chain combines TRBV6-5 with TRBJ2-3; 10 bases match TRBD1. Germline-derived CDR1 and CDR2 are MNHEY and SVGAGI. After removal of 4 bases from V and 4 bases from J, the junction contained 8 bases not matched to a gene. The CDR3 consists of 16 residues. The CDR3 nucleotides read TGTGCCAGCAGTTCGCCGGGACAGGGGCCCCCAGATACGCAGTATTTT. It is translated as CASSSPGQGPPDTQYF.

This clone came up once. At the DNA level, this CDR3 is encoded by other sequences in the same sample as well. CDR3 nucleotide sequence: TGTGCCAGCAGCGTAAGCGACTCTGGAAACACCATATATTTT. It encodes CASSVSDSGNTIYF. This sequence joins TRBV9 and TRBJ1-3; D unresolved. This CDR3 is built from 14 residues. The germline V gene has CDR1 SGDLS and CDR2 YYNGEE. Trimming left V 1 base short and J 0 bases short, with 5 bases between.

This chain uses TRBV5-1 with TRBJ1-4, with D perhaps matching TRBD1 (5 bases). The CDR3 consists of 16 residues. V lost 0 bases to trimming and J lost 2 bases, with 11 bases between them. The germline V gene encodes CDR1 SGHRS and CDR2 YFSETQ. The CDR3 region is CASSLAFGGTNEKLFF. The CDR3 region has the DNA TGCGCCAGCAGCTTGGCTTTTGGGGGGACTAATGAAAAACTGTTTTTT.

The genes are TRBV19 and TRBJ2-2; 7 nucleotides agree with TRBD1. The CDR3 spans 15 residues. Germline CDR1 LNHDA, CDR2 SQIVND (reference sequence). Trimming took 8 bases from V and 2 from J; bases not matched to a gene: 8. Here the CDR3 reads CASAQGQTNTGELFF. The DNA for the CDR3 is TGTGCCAGTGCCCAGGGACAGACAAACACCGGGGAGCTGTTTTTT.

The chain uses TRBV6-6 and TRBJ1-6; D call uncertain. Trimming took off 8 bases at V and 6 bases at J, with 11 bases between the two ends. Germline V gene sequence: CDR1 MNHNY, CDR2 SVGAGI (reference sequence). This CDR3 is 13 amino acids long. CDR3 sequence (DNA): TGTGCCAGCTCGGGTACACCTAATTCACCCCTCCACTTT. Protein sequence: CASSGTPNSPLHF.

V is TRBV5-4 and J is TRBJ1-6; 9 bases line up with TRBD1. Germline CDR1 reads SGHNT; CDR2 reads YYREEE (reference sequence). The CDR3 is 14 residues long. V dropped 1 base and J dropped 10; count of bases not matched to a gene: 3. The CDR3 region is CASSLKDRGSPLHF. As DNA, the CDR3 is TGTGCCAGCAGCTTGAAGGACAGGGGATCACCCCTCCACTTT.

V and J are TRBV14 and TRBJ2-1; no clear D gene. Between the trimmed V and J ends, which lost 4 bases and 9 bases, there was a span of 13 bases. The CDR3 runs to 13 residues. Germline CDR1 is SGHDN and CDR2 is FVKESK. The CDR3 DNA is TGTGCCAGCAGCCGTCACAGATCTGGTGAGCAGTTCTTC. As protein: CASSRHRSGEQFF.

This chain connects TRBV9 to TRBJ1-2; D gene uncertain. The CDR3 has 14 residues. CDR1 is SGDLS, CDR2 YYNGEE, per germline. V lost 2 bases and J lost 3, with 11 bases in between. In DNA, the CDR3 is TGTGCCAGCAGCGTCAGCCGGGAAGACTATGGCTACACCTTC. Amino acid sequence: CASSVSREDYGYTF.

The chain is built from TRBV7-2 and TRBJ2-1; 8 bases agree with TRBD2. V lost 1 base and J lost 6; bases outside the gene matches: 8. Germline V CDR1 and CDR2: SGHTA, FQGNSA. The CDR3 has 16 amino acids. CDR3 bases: TGTGCCAGCAGCTTAGTTGGGCGGGGGGCCTCCAATGAGCAGTTCTTC. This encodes CASSLVGRGASNEQFF.

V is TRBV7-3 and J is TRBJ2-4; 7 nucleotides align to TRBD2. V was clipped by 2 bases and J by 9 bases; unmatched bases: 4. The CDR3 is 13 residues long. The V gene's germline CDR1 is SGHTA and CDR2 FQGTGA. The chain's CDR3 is CASSLEPGGIQYF. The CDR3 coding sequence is TGTGCCAGCAGCTTAGAGCCGGGGGGCATTCAGTACTTC. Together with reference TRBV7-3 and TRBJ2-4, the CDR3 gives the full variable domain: GAGVSQTPSNKVTEKGKYVELRCDPISGHTALYWYRQSLGQGPEFLIYFQGTGAADDSGLPNDRFFAVRPEGSVSTLKIQRTERGDSAVYLCASSLEPGGIQYFGAGTRLSVL.

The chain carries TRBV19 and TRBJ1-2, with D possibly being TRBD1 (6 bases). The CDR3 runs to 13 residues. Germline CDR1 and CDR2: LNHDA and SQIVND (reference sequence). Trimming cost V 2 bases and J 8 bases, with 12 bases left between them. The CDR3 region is CASSIKGDRGYTF. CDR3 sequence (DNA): TGTGCCAGTAGTATAAAGGGGGATAGAGGCTACACCTTC.

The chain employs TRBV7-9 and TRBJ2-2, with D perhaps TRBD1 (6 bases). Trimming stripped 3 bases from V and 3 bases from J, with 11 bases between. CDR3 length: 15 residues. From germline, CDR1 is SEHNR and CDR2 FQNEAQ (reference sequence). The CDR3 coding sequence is TGTGCCAGCAGCTTGGCGGACAGCGACACCGGGGAGCTGTTTTTT. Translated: CASSLADSDTGELFF.

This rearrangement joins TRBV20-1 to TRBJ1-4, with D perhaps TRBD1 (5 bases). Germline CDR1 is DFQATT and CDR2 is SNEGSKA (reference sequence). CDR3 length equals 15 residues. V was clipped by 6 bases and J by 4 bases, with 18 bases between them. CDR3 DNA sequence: TGCAGTGCCAGTCGTCCGGGACTTGATAATGAAAAACTGTTTTTT. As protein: CSASRPGLDNEKLFF.

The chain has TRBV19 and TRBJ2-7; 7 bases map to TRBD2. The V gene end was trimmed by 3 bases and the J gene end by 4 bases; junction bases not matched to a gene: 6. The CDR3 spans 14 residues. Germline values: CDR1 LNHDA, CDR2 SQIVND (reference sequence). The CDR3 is CASSIGTTGYEQYF. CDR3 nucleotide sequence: TGTGCCAGTAGTATTGGGACTACGGGGTACGAGCAGTACTTC.

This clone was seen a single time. CDR3 sequence reads: CASSPRQARITEAFF. CDR3 sequence (DNA): TGTGCCAGCAGCCCCCGACAGGCGCGAATCACTGAAGCTTTCTTT. The genes are TRBV7-2 and TRBJ1-1, with D tentatively TRBD1 (6 bases). V shed 5 bases and J shed 4 bases, with 17 bases lying between them. The CDR3 covers 15 residues. Germline CDR1 reads SGHTA; CDR2 reads FQGNSA.

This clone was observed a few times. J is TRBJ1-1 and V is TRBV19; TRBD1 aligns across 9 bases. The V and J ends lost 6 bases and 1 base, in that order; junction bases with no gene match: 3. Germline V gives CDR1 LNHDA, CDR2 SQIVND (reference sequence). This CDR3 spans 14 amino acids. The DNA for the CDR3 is TGTGCCAGTAGGACAGGGGGGAGGAACACTGAAGCTTTCTTT. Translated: CASRTGGRNTEAFF.

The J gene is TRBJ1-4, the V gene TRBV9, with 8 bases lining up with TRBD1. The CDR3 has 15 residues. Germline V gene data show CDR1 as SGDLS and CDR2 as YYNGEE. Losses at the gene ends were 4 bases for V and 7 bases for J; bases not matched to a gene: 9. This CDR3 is CASSTWTGQGEKLFF. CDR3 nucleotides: TGTGCCAGCAGCACCTGGACAGGGCAGGGTGAAAAACTGTTTTTT. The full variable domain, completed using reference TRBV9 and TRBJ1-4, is DSGVTQTPKHLITATGQRVTLRCSPRSGDLSVYWYQQSLDQGLQFLIQYYNGEERAKGNILERFSAQQFPDLHSELNLSSLELGDSALYFCASSTWTGQGEKLFFGSGTQLSVL.

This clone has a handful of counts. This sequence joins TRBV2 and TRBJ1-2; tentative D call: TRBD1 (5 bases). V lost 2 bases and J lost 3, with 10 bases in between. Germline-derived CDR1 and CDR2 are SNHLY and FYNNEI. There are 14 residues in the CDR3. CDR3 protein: CASSESRGYYGYTF. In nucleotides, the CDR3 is TGTGCCAGCAGTGAATCACGGGGGTACTATGGCTACACCTTC.

CDR3 bases: TGCGCCAGCAGCCTATTCGCGAACACCGGGGAGCTGTTTTTT. Amino acids: CASSLFANTGELFF. J is TRBJ2-2 and V is TRBV5-1; no firm D call. The CDR3 totals 14 residues. Germline-derived CDR1 and CDR2 are SGHRS and YFSETQ. Trimming left V 4 bases short and J 0 bases short, with 7 bases between. The full variable domain, its missing parts supplied by reference TRBV5-1 and TRBJ2-2, is KAGVTQTPRYLIKTRGQQVTLSCSPISGHRSVSWYQQTPGQGLQFLFEYFSETQRNKGNFPGRFSGRQFSNSRSEMNVSTLELGDSALYLCASSLFANTGELFFGEGSRLTVL.

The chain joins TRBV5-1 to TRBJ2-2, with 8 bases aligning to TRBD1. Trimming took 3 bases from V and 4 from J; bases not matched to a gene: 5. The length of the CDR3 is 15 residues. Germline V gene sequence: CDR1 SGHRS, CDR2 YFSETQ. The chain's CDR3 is CASSYDRGGTGELFF. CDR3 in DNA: TGCGCCAGCAGCTATGACAGGGGAGGCACCGGGGAGCTGTTTTTT.

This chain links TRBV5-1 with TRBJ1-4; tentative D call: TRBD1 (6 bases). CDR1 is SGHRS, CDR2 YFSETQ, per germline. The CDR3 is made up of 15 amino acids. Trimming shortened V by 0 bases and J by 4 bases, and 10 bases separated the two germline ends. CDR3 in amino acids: CASSLVGADNEKLFF. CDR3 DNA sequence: TGCGCCAGCAGCTTGGTGGGGGCGGATAATGAAAAACTGTTTTTT.

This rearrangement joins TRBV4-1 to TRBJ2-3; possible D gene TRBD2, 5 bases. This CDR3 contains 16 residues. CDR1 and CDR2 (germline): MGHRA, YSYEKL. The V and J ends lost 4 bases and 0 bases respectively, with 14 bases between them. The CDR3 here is CASSLGPRGSTDTQYF. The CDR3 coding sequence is TGCGCCAGCAGCCTGGGTCCACGGGGAAGCACAGATACGCAGTATTTT.

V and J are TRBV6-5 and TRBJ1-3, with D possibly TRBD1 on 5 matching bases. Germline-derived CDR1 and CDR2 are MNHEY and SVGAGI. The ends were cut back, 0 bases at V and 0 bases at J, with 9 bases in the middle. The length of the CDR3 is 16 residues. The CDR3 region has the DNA TGTGCCAGCAGTTACTCACGGGGGGTCTCTGGAAACACCATATATTTT. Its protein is CASSYSRGVSGNTIYF.

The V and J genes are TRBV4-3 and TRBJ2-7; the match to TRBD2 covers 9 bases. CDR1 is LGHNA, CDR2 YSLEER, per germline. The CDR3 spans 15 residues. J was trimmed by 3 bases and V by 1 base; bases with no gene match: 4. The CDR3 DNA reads TGCGCCAGCAGCCAAGGGAGCGGGGGGATCTACGAGCAGTACTTC. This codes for CASSQGSGGIYEQYF.

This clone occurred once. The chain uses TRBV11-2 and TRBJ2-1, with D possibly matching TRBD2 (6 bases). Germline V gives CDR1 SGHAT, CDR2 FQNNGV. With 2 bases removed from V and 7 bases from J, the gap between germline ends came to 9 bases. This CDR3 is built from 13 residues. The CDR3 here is CASSLKLANEQFF. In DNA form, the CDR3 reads TGTGCCAGCAGCTTAAAGCTAGCGAATGAGCAGTTCTTC.

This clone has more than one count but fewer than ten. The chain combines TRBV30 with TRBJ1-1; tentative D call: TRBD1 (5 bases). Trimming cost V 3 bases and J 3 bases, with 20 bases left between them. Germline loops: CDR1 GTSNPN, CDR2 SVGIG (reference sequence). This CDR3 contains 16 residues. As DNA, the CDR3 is TGTGCCTGGAGCCCCAGAGGCAGGGCTCGGGACACTGAAGCTTTCTTT. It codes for CAWSPRGRARDTEAFF.

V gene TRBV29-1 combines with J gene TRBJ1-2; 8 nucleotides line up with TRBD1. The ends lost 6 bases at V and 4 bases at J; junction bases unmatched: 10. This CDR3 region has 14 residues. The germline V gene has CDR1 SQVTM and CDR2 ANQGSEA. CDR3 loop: CSVENPGTGYGYTF. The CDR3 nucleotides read TGCAGCGTCGAAAACCCCGGGACAGGCTATGGCTACACCTTC. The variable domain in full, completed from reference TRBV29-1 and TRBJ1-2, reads SAVISQKPSRDICQRGTSLTIQCQVDSQVTMMFWYRQQPGQSLTLIATANQGSEATYESGFVIDKFPISRPNLTFSTLTVSNMSPEDSSIYLCSVENPGTGYGYTFGSGTRLTVV.

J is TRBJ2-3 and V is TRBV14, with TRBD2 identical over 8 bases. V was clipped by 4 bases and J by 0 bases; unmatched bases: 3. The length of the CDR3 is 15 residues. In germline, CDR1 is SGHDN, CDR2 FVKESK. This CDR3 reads CASSRSGGSTDTQYF. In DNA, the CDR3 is TGTGCCAGCAGCCGAAGCGGGGGTAGCACAGATACGCAGTATTTT.